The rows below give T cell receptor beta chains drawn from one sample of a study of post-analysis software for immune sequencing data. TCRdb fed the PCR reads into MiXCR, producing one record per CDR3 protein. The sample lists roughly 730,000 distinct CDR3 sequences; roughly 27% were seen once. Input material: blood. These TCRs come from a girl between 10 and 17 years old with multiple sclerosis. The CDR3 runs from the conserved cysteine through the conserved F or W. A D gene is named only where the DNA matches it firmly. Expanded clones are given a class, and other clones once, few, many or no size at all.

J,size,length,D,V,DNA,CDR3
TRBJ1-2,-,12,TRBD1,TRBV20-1,TGCAGTGCCCTCCAGGGGGGCTATGGCTACACCTTC,CSALQGGYGYTF
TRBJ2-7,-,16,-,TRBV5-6,TGTGCCAGCAGCTTGGCCGGGCAGGGCCGCTACTACGAGCAGTACTTC,CASSLAGQGRYYEQYF
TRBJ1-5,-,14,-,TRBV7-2,TGTGCCAGCAGCTTAGTCGCAGCGTATCAGCCCCAGCATTTT,CASSLVAAYQPQHF
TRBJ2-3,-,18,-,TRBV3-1,TGTGCCAGCAGCCCACCCCGTACTGGCGGGACCCACACAGATACGCAGTATTTT,CASSPPRTGGTHTDTQYF
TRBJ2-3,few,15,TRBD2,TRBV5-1,TGCGCCAGCAGCCTAGCGGGGAGCCCCACAGATACGCAGTATTTT,CASSLAGSPTDTQYF
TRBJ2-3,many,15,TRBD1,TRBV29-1,TGCAGCGTTGAACCGCCGGGACAGGGCGGAGATACGCAGTATTTT,CSVEPPGQGGDTQYF
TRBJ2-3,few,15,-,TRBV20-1,TGCAGTGCCCCTTCCCTTGAAAAGGCTCCAGATACGCAGTATTTT,CSAPSLEKAPDTQYF
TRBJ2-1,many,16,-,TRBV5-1,TGCGCCAGCAGCTTGGGGCAGGGGAGCTCCTACAATGAGCAGTTCTTC,CASSLGQGSSYNEQFF
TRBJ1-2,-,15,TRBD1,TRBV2,TGTGCCAGCAGAGCGCTGGGACAGACCAACTATGGCTACACCTTC,CASRALGQTNYGYTF
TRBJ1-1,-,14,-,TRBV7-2,TGTGCCAGCAGCTTAGAGGGAACTCTATCTGAAGCTTTCTTT,CASSLEGTLSEAFF
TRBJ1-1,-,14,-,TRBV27,TGTGCCAGCAGTTCACAGGGATTTAACACTGAAGCTTTCTTT,CASSSQGFNTEAFF
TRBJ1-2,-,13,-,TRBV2,TGTGCCAGCAGCCGTACGGCCGGCTATGGCTACACCTTC,CASSRTAGYGYTF
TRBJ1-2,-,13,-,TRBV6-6,TGTGCCAGCAGGGACACAATTAACTATGGCTACACCTTC,CASRDTINYGYTF
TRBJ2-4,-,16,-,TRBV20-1,TGCAGTGCTACTAGCCAGGTGGGGAAGGCCAAAAACATTCAGTACTTC,CSATSQVGKAKNIQYF
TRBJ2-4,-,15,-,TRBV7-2,TGTGCCAGCTCATCGGGGGGCCGAGCCAAAAACATTCAGTACTTC,CASSSGGRAKNIQYF
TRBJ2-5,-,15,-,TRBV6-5,TGTGCCAGCAGTAATGTTGAGGGAGCCAAAGAGACCCAGTACTTC,CASSNVEGAKETQYF
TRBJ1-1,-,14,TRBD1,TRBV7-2,TGTGCCAGCAGCCCGGCCGGGACAGGTAGTGAAGCTTTCTTT,CASSPAGTGSEAFF
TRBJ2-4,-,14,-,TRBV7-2,TGTGCCAGCAGCTTAGCGTTCGGGCGGCAGTTTCAGTACTTC,CASSLAFGRQFQYF
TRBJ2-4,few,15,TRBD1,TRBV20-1,TGCAGTGCAAACGACAGGGGGCGAACCAAAAACATTCAGTACTTC,CSANDRGRTKNIQYF
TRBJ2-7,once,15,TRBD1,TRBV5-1,TGCGCCAGCAGCTGGACCGGGACAGACCGCTACGAGCAGTACTTC,CASSWTGTDRYEQYF
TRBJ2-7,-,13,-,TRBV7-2,TGTGCCAGCAGCTTCTCAGGACGCCACGAGCAGTACTTC,CASSFSGRHEQYF
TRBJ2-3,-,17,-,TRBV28,TGTGCCAGCAGTCCCCCGTTGTGGAAGCGTCTCGCAGATACGCAGTATTTT,CASSPPLWKRLADTQYF
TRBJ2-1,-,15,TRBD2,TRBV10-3,TGTGCCATCAGTGGCGGACTAGCGGACTACAATGAGCAGTTCTTC,CAISGGLADYNEQFF
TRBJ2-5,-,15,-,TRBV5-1,TGCGCCAGCAGCCCCAGAGACACCAACCAAGAGACCCAGTACTTC,CASSPRDTNQETQYF
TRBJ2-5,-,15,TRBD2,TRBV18,TGTGCCAGCTCACCACTAGCGGGCAATCAAGAGACCCAGTACTTC,CASSPLAGNQETQYF
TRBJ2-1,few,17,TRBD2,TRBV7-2,TGTGCCAGCAGCTCGGTTTGGGGCGGGGGGGCCTACAATGAGCAGTTCTTC,CASSSVWGGGAYNEQFF
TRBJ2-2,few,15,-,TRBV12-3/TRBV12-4,TGTGCCAGCAGTTTACGGGGTTCGAACACCGGGGAGCTGTTTTTT,CASSLRGSNTGELFF
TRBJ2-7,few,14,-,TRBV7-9,TGTGCCAGCAGCCCCCAGGCCAGCTCCTACGAGCAGTACTTC,CASSPQASSYEQYF
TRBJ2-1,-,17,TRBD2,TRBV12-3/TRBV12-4,TGTGCCAGCAGCACTAGTACTAGCGGGAGGTCCAACAATGAGCAGTTCTTC,CASSTSTSGRSNNEQFF
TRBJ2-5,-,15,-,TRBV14,TGTGCCAGCAGCCCGCGACGGGGCCCTATTTCAACCCAGTACTTC,CASSPRRGPISTQYF
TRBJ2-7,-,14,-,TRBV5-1,TGCGCCAGCAGCTCCGGACGGGACGGAGCCGAGCAGTACTTC,CASSSGRDGAEQYF
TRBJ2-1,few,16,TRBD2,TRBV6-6,TGTGCCAGCAGTTATTACAATAGCGGGTCTGGGAATGAGCAGTTCTTC,CASSYYNSGSGNEQFF
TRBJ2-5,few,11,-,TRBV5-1,TGCGCCAGTTACAGGGAAGAGACCCAGTACTTC,CASYREETQYF
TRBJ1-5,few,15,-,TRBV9,TGTGCCAGCAGCGTTGGAAGCGGGAGCAATCAGCCCCAGCATTTT,CASSVGSGSNQPQHF
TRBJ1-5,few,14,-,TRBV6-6,TGTGCCAGCAGTTACCTCGGAGGGGTACAGCCCCAGCATTTT,CASSYLGGVQPQHF
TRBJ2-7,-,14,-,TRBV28,TGTGCCGGCAGCCACCAAGGGACCTCCTACGAGCAGTACTTC,CAGSHQGTSYEQYF
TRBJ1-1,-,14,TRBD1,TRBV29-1,TGCAGCGTTTGGGACAGGGGGCTTGGCACTGAAGCTTTCTTT,CSVWDRGLGTEAFF
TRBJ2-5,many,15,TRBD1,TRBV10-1,TGCGCCAGCAGCCCCGGGACAGGGGCTCTAGAGACCCAGTACTTC,CASSPGTGALETQYF
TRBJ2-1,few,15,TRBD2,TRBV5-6,TGTGCCAGCAGCTCCCGGACTAGCGGGCTCAATGAGCAGTTCTTC,CASSSRTSGLNEQFF
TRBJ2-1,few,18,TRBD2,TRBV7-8,TGTGCCAGCAGCTTATCCGGCCCTGGGACTAGCCTTGGCAATGAGCAGTTCTTC,CASSLSGPGTSLGNEQFF
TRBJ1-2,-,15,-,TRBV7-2,TGTGTCAGCAGCTTAGTAATGGGGGAGAACTATGGCTACACCTTC,CVSSLVMGENYGYTF
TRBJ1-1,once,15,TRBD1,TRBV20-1,TGCAGTGCTAGATCCCTGGCAGGGGGTGGGACTGAAGCTTTCTTT,CSARSLAGGGTEAFF
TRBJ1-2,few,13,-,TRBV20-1,TGCAGTGCTGGGCGGGGTATGGCAGATGGCTACACCTTC,CSAGRGMADGYTF